This is a list of T cell receptor beta chains from one sample in a study of blood T cell repertoires in COVID-19. Sequencing used immunoSEQ multiplex PCR; TCRdb keeps in-frame clones, though not all of them. Of 190,000 or so clones in the sample, 80% to 90% are singletons; the top ten hold less than 3.5%. Sequenced: peripheral blood. The origin of the receptors is a man over 45 with active or convalescent COVID-19. CDR3s include the opening cysteine and the closing phenylalanine or tryptophan. Fields, in order: D gene, clone size, J gene, V gene, CDR3 DNA, CDR3 protein. D genes are given only for firm matches. Expanded clones get a size class; other rows say once, few or many, or leave the size out.

D: NA
size: NA
J: TRBJ1-5
V: TRBV6-1
DNA: TGTGCCAGCAGTGATATCGGGGGAAGCAATCAGCCCCAGCATTTT
CDR3: CASSDIGGSNQPQHF

D: NA
size: NA
J: TRBJ1-3
V: TRBV5-1
DNA: TGCGCCAGCAGCTCACAGGGTCTCTCTGGAAACACCATATATTTT
CDR3: CASSSQGLSGNTIYF

D: TRBD1
size: NA
J: TRBJ2-4
V: TRBV3-1/TRBV3-2
DNA: TGTGCCAGCAGCCGAGAACCGGGACAGGACCTACTAGCCAAAAACATTCAGTACTTC
CDR3: CASSREPGQDLLAKNIQYF

D: TRBD1
size: NA
J: TRBJ2-2
V: TRBV5-1
DNA: TGCGCCAGCAGCCTGGGGGACAGGAACACCGGGGAGCTGTTTTTT
CDR3: CASSLGDRNTGELFF

D: NA
size: NA
J: TRBJ1-5
V: TRBV28
DNA: TGTGCCAGCAGTACAGGCCTTTGGCCCCAGCATTTT
CDR3: CASSTGLWPQHF

D: TRBD2
size: NA
J: TRBJ2-7
V: TRBV7-2
DNA: TGTGCCAGCAGCTTAAGACTAGCGGGACCCTACGAGCAGTACTTC
CDR3: CASSLRLAGPYEQYF

D: NA
size: NA
J: TRBJ1-5
V: TRBV7-9
DNA: TGTGCCAGCAGCTTGGGCAGTCATAGCAATCAGCCCCAGCATTTT
CDR3: CASSLGSHSNQPQHF

D: NA
size: NA
J: TRBJ1-1
V: TRBV7-9
DNA: TGTGCCAGCACCGAGAGAGCAAGGTCAGGGCTGAACACTGAAGCTTTCTTT
CDR3: CASTERARSGLNTEAFF

D: NA
size: NA
J: TRBJ2-3
V: TRBV27
DNA: TGTGCCAGCAAATTCCCAGTCTCAGATACGCAGTATTTT
CDR3: CASKFPVSDTQYF

D: NA
size: once
J: TRBJ1-3
V: TRBV5-6
DNA: TGTGCCAGCAGCTTGACGGGGGGCACCATATATTTT
CDR3: CASSLTGGTIYF

D: TRBD2
size: NA
J: TRBJ2-5
V: TRBV11-2
DNA: TGTGCCAGCAGCGGGTTAGGACTAGAAGAGACCCAGTACTTC
CDR3: CASSGLGLEETQYF

D: NA
size: NA
J: TRBJ1-1
V: TRBV19
DNA: TGTGCCAGTAGTATGGGGCCGGGACAATGGGGCACTGAAGCTTTCTTT
CDR3: CASSMGPGQWGTEAFF

D: NA
size: NA
J: TRBJ2-5
V: TRBV6-5
DNA: TGTGCCAGCGGAGGGAGTGGGAAAGAGACCCAGTACTTC
CDR3: CASGGSGKETQYF

D: TRBD1
size: NA
J: TRBJ2-5
V: TRBV30
DNA: TGTGCCTGGGGGGGACAGGGGATGACCCAGTACTTC
CDR3: CAWGGQGMTQYF

D: TRBD1
size: NA
J: TRBJ2-3
V: TRBV7-9
DNA: TGTGCCAGCAGCTTAGGGACAGGGGGCGGAGATACGCAGTATTTT
CDR3: CASSLGTGGGDTQYF

D: NA
size: NA
J: TRBJ1-5
V: TRBV30
DNA: TGTGCCTGGAGGTCAGGGATAGGGGCCCATCAGCCCCAGCATTTT
CDR3: CAWRSGIGAHQPQHF

D: TRBD1
size: NA
J: TRBJ1-2
V: TRBV5-6
DNA: TGTGCCAGCAGCCCGGGACAGGGAAACTATGGCTACACCTTC
CDR3: CASSPGQGNYGYTF

D: NA
size: NA
J: TRBJ1-1
V: TRBV21-1
DNA: TGTGCCAGCAGCAAAGCGGGGGGGCCCCCTTGGAACACTGAAGCTTTCTTT
CDR3: CASSKAGGPPWNTEAFF

D: NA
size: NA
J: TRBJ1-1
V: TRBV4-1
DNA: TGCGCCAGCAGCCAAGGAGGCCAGGGGAACACTGAAGCTTTCTTT
CDR3: CASSQGGQGNTEAFF

D: NA
size: NA
J: TRBJ2-2
V: TRBV29-1
DNA: TGCAGCGTTGTACAGGACGGGGGCGGGGAGCTGTTTTTT
CDR3: CSVVQDGGGELFF

D: NA
size: few
J: TRBJ1-2
V: TRBV7-2
DNA: TGTGCCAGCAGCTTAGCGGGCGGACTATATGGCTACACCTTC
CDR3: CASSLAGGLYGYTF

D: TRBD1
size: NA
J: TRBJ1-4
V: TRBV19
DNA: TGTGCCAGTAGGGACCCGGGACAGACGAATGAAAAACTGTTTTTT
CDR3: CASRDPGQTNEKLFF